The 24 T cell receptor beta chains in this list originate from one sample, sequenced in a study of beta chain features in type 1 diabetes. TCRB transcripts that were expressed got sequenced, as all of the isolated RNA had been reverse transcribed. Clones were read by immunoSEQ multiplex PCR, and TCRdb kept only the in-frame ones, dropping some. Altogether around 190,000 clones are present, about 12% being singletons, with the ten largest covering 0.5% to 0.75%. The sequenced sample was central memory CD4+ T cells from blood. These receptors originate from a woman aged 18-29 years in good health.

The chain combines TRBV20-1 with TRBJ2-7; TRBD2 matches at 7 bases. V trimming: 2 bases; J trimming: 7 bases; junction bases outside the gene matches: 2. Germline CDR1 reads DFQATT; CDR2 reads SNEGSKA (reference sequence). The CDR3 totals 11 residues. This CDR3 is CSARRGGEQYF. Written as DNA, the CDR3 is TGCAGTGCTAGAAGGGGAGGGGAGCAGTACTTC.

This clone has more than one count but fewer than ten. The chain carries TRBV4-2 and TRBJ2-7; 8 nucleotides line up with TRBD2. V gave up 0 bases and J gave up 1 base; unmatched junction bases: 11. The CDR3 loop spans 18 amino acids. Germline-derived CDR1 and CDR2 are LGHNA and YNFKEQ. CDR3 protein: CASSQDVGLAGFSYEQYF. The CDR3, as DNA: TGTGCCAGCAGCCAAGATGTCGGGCTAGCGGGTTTTTCCTACGAGCAGTACTTC.

The chain carries TRBV25-1 and TRBJ2-3; no definite D call. Trimming removed 1 base at V and 2 bases at J, with 7 bases between. In germline, CDR1 is MGHDK, CDR2 SYGVNS. The length of the CDR3 is 14 residues. The CDR3 coding sequence is TGTGCCAGCAGTGAATGGAGAGCCACAGATACGCAGTATTTT. It translates to CASSEWRATDTQYF.

This chain links TRBV7-9 with TRBJ2-3; TRBD2 aligns across 8 bases. This CDR3 region has 16 residues. Germline trimming cut 5 bases from V and 4 bases from J; bases unmatched to any gene: 11. Germline CDR1 is SEHNR and CDR2 is FQNEAQ (reference sequence). The CDR3 loop is CASSPTLAGRSDTQYF. As DNA, the CDR3 is TGTGCCAGCAGCCCAACTTTAGCGGGAAGGTCAGATACGCAGTATTTT.

This clone was detected a few times. This sequence joins TRBV5-6 and TRBJ2-3; 11 bases agree with TRBD2. Germline V lookup: CDR1 SGHDT, CDR2 YYEEEE. The CDR3 length is 13 residues. V gave up 3 bases and J gave up 6 bases; unmatched junction bases: 0. CDR3 bases: TGTGCCAGCAGCTGGACTAGCGGGGATACGCAGTATTTT. Translated, it gives CASSWTSGDTQYF. The full variable domain, completed using reference TRBV5-6 and TRBJ2-3, is DAGVTQSPTHLIKTRGQQVTLRCSPKSGHDTVSWYQQALGQGPQFIFQYYEEEERQRGNFPDRFSGHQFPNYSSELNVNALLLGDSALYLCASSWTSGDTQYFGPGTRLTVL.

This clone was recorded a few times. V usage is TRBV25-1 and J usage is TRBJ1-1; no clear D. Trimming took off 4 bases at V and 1 base at J, with 7 bases between the two ends. Germline V gene sequence: CDR1 MGHDK, CDR2 SYGVNS. CDR3 size: 13 residues. CDR3 sequence (DNA): TGTGCCAGCAGTGTAGAGGGGAACACTGAAGCTTTCTTT. It translates to CASSVEGNTEAFF.

This sequence joins TRBV6-5 and TRBJ1-1; weak D call: TRBD1 (6 bases). V shed 0 bases and J shed 7 bases, with 12 bases lying between them. The CDR3 extends over 14 amino acids. Germline V gives CDR1 MNHEY, CDR2 SVGAGI. CDR3 residues: CASSYSISRGEAFF. As DNA, the CDR3 is TGTGCCAGCAGTTACTCGATTTCCAGGGGTGAAGCTTTCTTT.

This clone was counted between two and nine times. The V call is TRBV6-5, the J call TRBJ1-1; 7 nucleotides match TRBD1. Germline V gene data show CDR1 as MNHEY and CDR2 as SVGAGI. The CDR3 consists of 15 residues. V was clipped by 4 bases and J by 7 bases; unmatched bases: 12. CDR3 in amino acids: CASSSLQGIVGEAFF. CDR3 in DNA: TGTGCCAGCAGTTCCTTACAGGGGATTGTCGGTGAAGCTTTCTTT.

This clone was found a few times. V is TRBV5-1 and J is TRBJ1-5; D perhaps matches TRBD1 (6 bases). The germline CDR1 and CDR2 sequences are SGHRS and YFSETQ. There are 15 residues in the CDR3. The V end lost 2 bases, the J end lost 6 bases, and 15 bases lay between the germline ends. Written as DNA, the CDR3 is TGCGCCAGCAGCTTCGGTACAGGGCCGGGTCAGCCCCAGCATTTT. Encoded protein: CASSFGTGPGQPQHF.

This clone has a handful of counts. The chain uses TRBV5-1 and TRBJ2-1; TRBD2 is a possible D gene (5 bases). The germline V gene has CDR1 SGHRS and CDR2 YFSETQ. This CDR3 has 14 residues. Trimming took off 10 bases at V and 0 bases at J, with 14 bases between the two ends. CDR3 protein: CAVRRTSSYNEQFF. The CDR3 DNA follows: TGCGCCGTTCGTCGAACTAGCTCCTACAATGAGCAGTTCTTC.

This clone was observed a few times. The chain couples TRBV5-6 to TRBJ2-1, with 9 bases that match TRBD2. Trimming at V came to 6 bases and at J to 10 bases, leaving 11 bases not matched to a gene. CDR1 SGHDT and CDR2 YYEEEE come from the germline V gene. The length of the CDR3 is 14 residues. The CDR3 DNA reads as TGTGCCAGCAACCCTCTAGCGGGACGGGAGGAGCAGTTCTTC. Residues: CASNPLAGREEQFF. Full variable domain (rest looked up from reference TRBV5-6 and TRBJ2-1): DAGVTQSPTHLIKTRGQQVTLRCSPKSGHDTVSWYQQALGQGPQFIFQYYEEEERQRGNFPDRFSGHQFPNYSSELNVNALLLGDSALYLCASNPLAGREEQFFGPGTRLTVL.

Concerning this clone: In the same sample, other DNA sequences code for this CDR3. The chain has TRBV30 and TRBJ1-5; no clear D gene. Germline V gene lookup returns CDR1 GTSNPN and CDR2 SVGIG (reference sequence). This CDR3 is built from 13 residues. The V end lost 1 base, the J end lost 5 bases, and 9 bases lay between the germline ends. The CDR3: CAWSGGGYQPQHF. CDR3 bases: TGTGCCTGGAGTGGCGGTGGTTATCAGCCCCAGCATTTT.

This sequence joins TRBV7-3 and TRBJ2-3; no clear D. The CDR3 totals 16 residues. Germline V gives CDR1 SGHTA, CDR2 FQGTGA. Trimming left V 0 bases short and J 1 base short, with 11 bases between. The CDR3 sequence: CASSLTVVTGTDTQYF. The CDR3, as DNA: TGTGCCAGCAGCTTAACGGTGGTAACGGGCACAGATACGCAGTATTTT.

The V call is TRBV30, the J call TRBJ2-6; D is ambiguous. This CDR3 region has 13 residues. The V gene lost 1 base and the J gene lost 4 bases, with 5 bases spanning the gap. Germline V gene sequence: CDR1 GTSNPN, CDR2 SVGIG (reference sequence). The CDR3 coding sequence is TGTGCCTGGAGTGGGGCCGGGGCCAACGTCCTGACTTTC. Its translation: CAWSGAGANVLTF.

The CDR3 region has the DNA TGTGCCAGCTCAGCGGGAAACCCCCACGAGCAGTACTTC. The encoded protein is CASSAGNPHEQYF. This chain links TRBV18 with TRBJ2-7; D may be TRBD2 (6 bases). V was shortened by 5 bases and J by 5 bases, with 13 bases between the two germline ends. The CDR3 consists of 13 residues. Germline V gene lookup returns CDR1 KGHSH and CDR2 LQKENI.

The sample holds a few counts of this clone. V gene TRBV28 combines with J gene TRBJ2-7; D gene uncertain. CDR1 is MDHEN, CDR2 SYDVKM, per germline. Trimming left V 4 bases short and J 3 bases short, with 7 bases between. The CDR3 length is 12 residues. For the CDR3, the DNA is TGTGCCAGCAGTTCCATCTACTACGAGCAGTACTTC. It yields the protein CASSSIYYEQYF.

There are a few counts of this clone. The chain uses TRBV30 and TRBJ1-3, with TRBD1 identical over 8 bases. CDR1 and CDR2 from the germline V gene are GTSNPN and SVGIG (reference sequence). This CDR3 has 13 amino acids. V gave up 5 bases and J gave up 3 bases; unmatched junction bases: 3. CDR3 in amino acids: CAWSGTGGNTIYF. The DNA of the CDR3 is TGTGCCTGGTCAGGGACAGGTGGAAACACCATATATTTT.

This clone was found a few times. The rearrangement joins TRBV28 to TRBJ2-1; TRBD1 aligns across 11 bases. V was clipped by 6 bases and J by 6 bases; unmatched bases: 4. This CDR3 has 14 amino acids. Germline V gives CDR1 MDHEN, CDR2 SYDVKM. The CDR3 coding sequence is TGTGCCAGCAGGTCCGGGACAGGGGGCAATGAGCAGTTCTTC. Protein: CASRSGTGGNEQFF.

The chain is built from TRBV25-1 and TRBJ2-7; D is perhaps TRBD2 (6 bases). CDR1 and CDR2 (germline): MGHDK, SYGVNS. Trimming pared 3 bases from V and 2 bases from J, leaving 8 bases between. The CDR3 has 13 amino acids. The CDR3 DNA reads as TGTGCCAGCAGTGAGGCGGGGACCTACGAGCAGTACTTC. Protein product: CASSEAGTYEQYF.

This rearrangement joins TRBV28 to TRBJ2-7; perhaps TRBD1 as D (6 bases). V shed 4 bases and J shed 4 bases, with 17 bases lying between them. Germline values: CDR1 MDHEN, CDR2 SYDVKM. The CDR3 is 15 residues long. CDR3 protein: CASSSPRDTPYEQYF. In DNA form, the CDR3 reads TGTGCCAGCAGTTCCCCCCGGGACACCCCATACGAGCAGTACTTC.

This clone was counted only a few times. The chain combines TRBV29-1 with TRBJ2-7; maybe TRBD2 (6 bases). The CDR3 contains 12 residues. V was trimmed by 6 bases and J by 0 bases, leaving 9 bases between them. The germline V gene has CDR1 SQVTM and CDR2 ANQGSEA. CDR3 protein: CSVATSSYEQYF. CDR3 sequence (DNA): TGCAGCGTAGCGACTAGCTCCTACGAGCAGTACTTC.

This clone has just a few counts. The CDR3 reads CASSQGTRYEQYF. DNA of the CDR3: TGCGCCAGCAGCCAAGGGACTCGTTACGAGCAGTACTTC. The genes are TRBV4-3 and TRBJ2-7; D might be TRBD2 (5 bases). Trimming shortened V by 1 base and J by 4 bases, and 8 bases separated the two germline ends. Germline CDR1 reads LGHNA; CDR2 reads YSLEER. CDR3 length equals 13 residues.

This clone was seen more than once but under ten times. The chain joins TRBV7-9 to TRBJ2-1; D gene unclear. Germline CDR1 and CDR2: SEHNR and FQNEAQ (reference sequence). V was cut by 1 base and J by 10 bases, with 14 bases left in between. This CDR3 has 14 residues. The CDR3 sequence: CASSLDVESAEQFF. Written as DNA, the CDR3 is TGTGCCAGCAGCTTAGACGTAGAGTCAGCGGAGCAGTTCTTC.

The V call is TRBV7-9, the J call TRBJ2-3; no reliable D call. The ends were cut back, 4 bases at V and 1 base at J, with 6 bases in the middle. Germline-derived CDR1 and CDR2 are SEHNR and FQNEAQ (reference sequence). The CDR3 loop spans 13 amino acids. The CDR3 sequence is CASSSTRTDTQYF. The CDR3 coding sequence is TGTGCCAGCAGCTCTACTCGCACAGATACGCAGTATTTT.